A single T cell receptor beta chain is shown here with its context. The antigen remains undetermined. These data come from a study of radiation and T cells in renal cell carcinoma. Here immunoSEQ multiplex PCR was the method, and the copy in TCRdb shows in-frame clones only, minus some. The sample includes just under 150,000 clones, around 88% seen only once; the top ten take 15% to 20%. General study results and limits: From baseline, blood top tumor clonotypes peaked at 2 weeks post-radiation.

Time point: blood 4 weeks post-SBRT, at nephrectomy. Treatment given: 15 Gy SBRT to primary tumor, nephrectomy 4 weeks later. Nephrectomy followed 15 Gy stereotactic body radiation by 4 weeks. Serial blood draws occurred at baseline and 2 and 4 weeks post-SBRT. The tumor was a clear cell renal cell carcinoma. The material was blood, obtained from a patient whose treatment included radiotherapy and nephrectomy. The TCR sequence derives from a woman between 50 and 59 years old with renal cell carcinoma.

CDR3 region: CASSGAGSYEQYF. CDR3 sequence (DNA): TGTGCCAGCAGTGGAGCGGGCAGCTACGAGCAGTACTTC. The chain joins TRBV6-1 to TRBJ2-7; D is possibly TRBD2 (6 bases). The length of the CDR3 is 13 residues. Trimming shortened V by 4 bases and J by 3 bases, and 10 bases separated the two germline ends. Germline V gene sequence: CDR1 MNHNS, CDR2 SASEGT.